This TCR beta chain emerged from a study of blood T cell repertoires in COVID-19. Sequencing used immunoSEQ multiplex PCR; TCRdb keeps in-frame clones, though not all of them. The top ten hold roughly 12% of the sample, which has a few hundred thousand clones, around 81% seen once. The CDR3 totals 14 residues. CDR1 is LNHDA, CDR2 SQIVND, per germline (reference sequence). Trimming took 3 bases from V and 6 from J, leaving 14 bases between them. This clone was found a few times. This TCR was sampled from a human donor in a cohort sampled during active COVID-19. The chain recombines TRBV19 with TRBJ2-5; a weak D match, TRBD2 (6 bases). The specimen was peripheral blood. CDR3 nucleotides: TGTGCCAGTAGTATGGGCGGAGGGGAGAAGACCCAGTACTTC. Amino acids: CASSMGGGEKTQYF.